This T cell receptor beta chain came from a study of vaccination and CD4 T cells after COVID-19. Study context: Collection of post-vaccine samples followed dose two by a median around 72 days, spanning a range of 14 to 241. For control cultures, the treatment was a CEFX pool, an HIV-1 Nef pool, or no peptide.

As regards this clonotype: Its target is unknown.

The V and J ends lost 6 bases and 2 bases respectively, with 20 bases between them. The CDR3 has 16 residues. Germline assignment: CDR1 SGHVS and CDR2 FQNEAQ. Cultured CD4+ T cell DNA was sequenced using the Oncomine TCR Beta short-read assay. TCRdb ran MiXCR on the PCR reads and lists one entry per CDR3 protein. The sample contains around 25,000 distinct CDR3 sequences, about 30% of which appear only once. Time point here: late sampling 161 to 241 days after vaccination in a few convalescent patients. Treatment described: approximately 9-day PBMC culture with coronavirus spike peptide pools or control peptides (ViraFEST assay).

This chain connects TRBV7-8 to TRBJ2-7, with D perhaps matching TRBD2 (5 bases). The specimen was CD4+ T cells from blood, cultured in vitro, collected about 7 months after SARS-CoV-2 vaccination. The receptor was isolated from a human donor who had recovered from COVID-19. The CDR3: CASRAVPRASPYEQYF. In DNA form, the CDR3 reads TGTGCCAGCAGGGCTGTTCCGAGGGCATCCCCCTACGAGCAGTACTTC.